This TCR beta chain was documented in a study of T cell responses to AZD1222 COVID-19 vaccine. Clones were read by immunoSEQ multiplex PCR, and TCRdb kept only the in-frame ones, dropping some. The table records about 150,000 clones, 90% of them present only once. Second-dose intervals of approximately 4 or approximately 12 weeks were pooled. Germline values: CDR1 SSHAT, CDR2 FNYEAQ (reference sequence). The CDR3 extends over 15 amino acids. Comments on this clone: Its antigen is as yet unknown. A junction boundary mismatches the germline segment, possibly from a read error.

Findings and limits, study-wide: Mostly white British, mostly female donors; authors suggested clonal diversity may be underestimated. The span of vaccine-associated CD4 TCRs extended across spike, with dominance at 160-218 and 743-854. Once two AZD1222 doses were given, Spike-specific TCR breadth and depth went up.

The gene calls are TRBV7-7 and TRBJ2-1; 12 bases line up with TRBD2. The sample consisted of peripheral blood, taken 28 days after the second AZD1222 dose. This receptor was taken from an adult who received the AZD1222 COVID-19 vaccine. The CDR3 bases are TGTGCTAGCAGCAAACTAGCGGGGGGCAACAATGAGCAGTTCTTC. Protein: CASSKLAGGNNEQFF.